Listed here are 22 T cell receptor beta chains from one sample, sequenced in a study of blood T cell repertoires in COVID-19 (dated by TCRdb to about 2020). The library was generated by the immunoSEQ multiplex PCR assay. Drawn from immuneACCESS, this table holds only the in-frame rearrangements with V and J called that TCRdb kept. Clones are partly lost; checked studies trace under half to an unresolved V gene and leave the rest unexplained. Counted in this sample were approximately 92,000 clones; 82% of them appeared once. The ten largest make up more than 15% of the sample. The sequenced material came from peripheral blood. The receptors derive from an elderly man with acute or convalescent COVID-19.

V and J are TRBV6-5 and TRBJ2-7, with D perhaps TRBD1 (5 bases). Looked up from germline, CDR1 is MNHEY and CDR2 is SVGAGI. The CDR3 spans 13 residues. V shed 4 bases and J shed 4 bases, with 11 bases lying between them. Here the CDR3 DNA reads TGTGCCAGCAGTTTTTGGCAGGGTTACGAGCAGTACTTC. Translating it yields CASSFWQGYEQYF.

The chain recombines TRBV24-1 with TRBJ2-3, with 7 bases aligning to TRBD2. Germline V lookup: CDR1 KGHDR, CDR2 SFDVKD. CDR3 size: 15 residues. The V gene end was trimmed by 3 bases and the J gene end by 4 bases; junction bases not matched to a gene: 6. The CDR3 protein is CATSDPRAGADTQYF. The CDR3 DNA reads TGTGCCACCAGTGATCCCCGCGCGGGGGCAGATACGCAGTATTTT.

The V call is TRBV19, the J call TRBJ2-2; possible D gene TRBD1, 6 bases. V was trimmed by 5 bases and J by 4 bases, leaving 14 bases between them. This CDR3 is built from 15 residues. The germline V gene has CDR1 LNHDA and CDR2 SQIVND (reference sequence). The CDR3 loop is CASSRPGAITGELFF. The CDR3 DNA sequence: TGTGCCAGTAGTCGTCCAGGGGCGATCACCGGGGAGCTGTTTTTT.

The V call is TRBV5-1, the J call TRBJ1-2; 9 nucleotides line up with TRBD1. This CDR3 has 13 residues. The V gene end was trimmed by 6 bases and the J gene end by 6 bases; junction bases not matched to a gene: 6. Germline V gene sequence: CDR1 SGHRS, CDR2 YFSETQ. Here the CDR3 reads CASTPTGGDGYTF. As DNA, the CDR3 is TGCGCCAGCACCCCAACAGGGGGCGATGGCTACACCTTC.

The gene calls are TRBV28 and TRBJ1-2, with TRBD1 matching 10 bases. CDR1 is MDHEN, CDR2 SYDVKM, per germline. The CDR3 spans 17 residues. Trimming removed 7 bases from V and 2 bases from J; junction bases left unmatched: 13. The CDR3 reads CASTTNRDRGRNYGYTF. The CDR3 DNA follows: TGTGCCAGCACCACGAACCGGGACAGGGGAAGGAACTATGGCTACACCTTC.

CDR3 region: CASSLRGILDEQYF. The CDR3 nucleotides are TGTGCCAGCAGCTTAAGGGGAATATTGGACGAGCAGTACTTC. The chain uses TRBV11-3 and TRBJ2-7; tentative D call: TRBD1 (5 bases). The CDR3 extends over 14 amino acids. Germline CDR1 reads SGHNT; CDR2 reads YENEEA. The ends were cut back, 2 bases at V and 5 bases at J, with 13 bases in the middle.

The rearrangement uses TRBV20-1 and TRBJ2-2; D unclear. Trimming pared 0 bases from V and 7 bases from J, leaving 3 bases between. This CDR3 region has 11 residues. From germline, CDR1 is DFQATT and CDR2 SNEGSKA (reference sequence). In DNA, the CDR3 is TGCAGTGCTAGAGAGAGCGGGGAGCTGTTTTTT. Amino acid sequence: CSARESGELFF.

The rearrangement links TRBV15 to TRBJ2-7, with 7 bases fitting TRBD1. CDR1 LNHNV and CDR2 YYDKDF come from the germline V gene (reference sequence). With 5 bases clipped from V and 6 bases from J, the junction kept 10 bases outside the gene matches. The CDR3 spans 14 residues. The CDR3 is CATSRGGTWVEQYF. For the CDR3, the DNA is TGTGCCACCAGCCGAGGGGGCACGTGGGTCGAGCAGTACTTC.

This chain joins TRBV6-2 or TRBV6-3 and TRBJ1-5; D is undetermined. V shed 2 bases and J shed 11 bases, with 10 bases lying between them. The germline V gene has CDR1 MNHEY and CDR2 SVGEGT. The CDR3 has 12 amino acids. The CDR3 spells CASSYPRMTQHF. CDR3 in DNA: TGTGCCAGCAGTTACCCCAGAATGACCCAGCATTTT.

This chain joins TRBV24-1 and TRBJ2-1, with D perhaps TRBD2 (6 bases). Germline CDR1 and CDR2: KGHDR and SFDVKD. The CDR3 runs 16 residues. Trimming removed 1 base at V and 1 base at J, with 10 bases between. The CDR3 sequence is CATSDFRAGSYNEQFF. Here the CDR3 DNA reads TGTGCCACCAGTGATTTCCGGGCGGGATCCTACAATGAGCAGTTCTTC.

J is TRBJ2-4 and V is TRBV7-9; weak D call: TRBD1 (5 bases). Germline V gives CDR1 SEHNR, CDR2 FQNEAQ (reference sequence). The CDR3 length is 14 residues. V was trimmed by 5 bases and J by 2 bases, leaving 10 bases between them. In DNA form, the CDR3 reads TGTGCCAGCAGCCCGGACATTACCAAAAACATTCAGTACTTC. This gives the protein CASSPDITKNIQYF.

The rearrangement uses TRBV7-9 and TRBJ2-7; 9 bases match TRBD2. The CDR3 spans 17 residues. V lost 1 base to trimming and J lost 4 bases; unmatched junction nucleotides: 11. Germline-derived CDR1 and CDR2 are SEHNR and FQNEAQ (reference sequence). The CDR3 sequence is CASSLDGESGGNYEQYF. CDR3 in DNA: TGTGCCAGCAGCTTAGATGGGGAGAGCGGGGGGAATTACGAGCAGTACTTC. Full variable domain (remainder filled in from reference TRBV7-9 and TRBJ2-7): DTGVSQNPRHKITKRGQNVTFRCDPISEHNRLYWYRQTLGQGPEFLTYFQNEAQLEKSRLLSDRFSAERPKGSFSTLEIQRTEQGDSAMYLCASSLDGESGGNYEQYFGPGTRLTVT.

This clone has just one count. The chain links TRBV7-9 to TRBJ1-1; 10 nucleotides line up with TRBD1. V shed 2 bases, J shed 6 bases, and the junction held 9 bases outside the gene matches. Germline-derived CDR1 and CDR2 are SEHNR and FQNEAQ (reference sequence). The CDR3 length is 16 residues. CDR3 residues: CASSLPNDRGRAEAFF. CDR3 nucleotides: TGTGCCAGCAGCTTACCAAATGACAGGGGGCGCGCTGAAGCTTTCTTT.

The chain combines TRBV7-2 with TRBJ2-2; the match to TRBD2 covers 7 bases. In germline, CDR1 is SGHTA, CDR2 FQGNSA. This CDR3 is 15 amino acids long. J lost 4 bases, V lost 7 bases, and 9 bases had no gene match. The CDR3 DNA reads as TGTGCCAGCAACCGGGTAGCGGGCCGCACCGGGGAGCTGTTTTTT. Its translation: CASNRVAGRTGELFF.

The table lists this clone with a count of one. The rearrangement joins TRBV4-3 to TRBJ2-1; 10 bases map to TRBD2. Germline V gives CDR1 LGHNA, CDR2 YSLEER. The CDR3 is 18 residues long. Trimming cost V 1 base and J 4 bases; bases outside gene matches: 10. CDR3 in DNA: TGCGCCAGCAGCCAAGCTCCTAGCGGGGGCTCCCTTTACAATGAGCAGTTCTTC. This translates into CASSQAPSGGSLYNEQFF.

This clone was detected once. The chain joins TRBV5-6 to TRBJ2-1; D is perhaps TRBD2 (5 bases). The V gene lost 1 base and the J gene lost 7 bases, with 9 bases spanning the gap. The germline V gene has CDR1 SGHDT and CDR2 YYEEEE. There are 13 residues in the CDR3. CDR3 DNA: TGTGCCAGCAGCTTGCGGCTAGCTAATGAGCAGTTCTTC. Amino acids: CASSLRLANEQFF.

The chain is built from TRBV7-9 and TRBJ1-4; no clear D gene. The CDR3 length is 17 residues. Germline lookup yields CDR1 SEHNR and CDR2 FQNEAQ (reference sequence). The germline V and J ends were trimmed by 6 bases and 8 bases, with 25 bases remaining between them. CDR3 protein: CASRNIGMGGLGEKLFF. DNA of the CDR3: TGTGCCAGCAGGAACATCGGGATGGGAGGGCTTGGAGAAAAACTGTTTTTT.

The chain carries TRBV30 and TRBJ1-2, with D possibly being TRBD1 (5 bases). Per the germline V gene, CDR1 is GTSNPN and CDR2 is SVGIG (reference sequence). V gave up 0 bases and J gave up 1 base, with 6 bases separating them. CDR3 length: 13 amino acids. The CDR3 loop is CAWSVQDNYGYTF. The CDR3 region has the DNA TGTGCCTGGAGTGTACAGGATAACTATGGCTACACCTTC.

The V and J genes are TRBV19 and TRBJ1-5, with D unclear. V was shortened by 3 bases and J by 3 bases, with 12 bases between the two germline ends. The germline V gene encodes CDR1 LNHDA and CDR2 SQIVND (reference sequence). The CDR3 is made up of 15 amino acids. The CDR3 here is CASSIIDGYNQPQHF. The CDR3 DNA sequence: TGTGCCAGTAGTATCATCGACGGGTACAATCAGCCCCAGCATTTT.

This chain joins TRBV12-3 or TRBV12-4 and TRBJ2-4, with D possibly being TRBD2 (6 bases). The CDR3 spans 13 residues. Trimming removed 6 bases at V and 7 bases at J, with 13 bases between. CDR3 sequence: CASRPTGVNIQYF. Written as DNA, the CDR3 is TGTGCCAGCAGACCGACGGGGGTGAACATTCAGTACTTC.

The chain employs TRBV10-3 and TRBJ1-3; D perhaps matches TRBD1 (6 bases). Germline V CDR1 and CDR2: ENHRY, SYGVKD. Trimming removed 2 bases from V and 2 bases from J, with 10 bases in between. This CDR3 comprises 15 residues. The CDR3 region has the DNA TGTGCCATCAGTGAGCCAGGGGTCCCTGGAAACACCATATATTTT. Amino acid sequence: CAISEPGVPGNTIYF.

The count of this clone is one. The CDR3 loop is CASSSPPGAYEQYF. The CDR3 DNA is TGTGCCAGCAGCTCCCCCCCCGGAGCCTACGAGCAGTACTTC. The V and J genes are TRBV28 and TRBJ2-7; D not certain. The CDR3 extends over 14 amino acids. The germline gives CDR1 MDHEN, CDR2 SYDVKM. V lost 6 bases, J lost 2 bases, and 14 bases lay in between.